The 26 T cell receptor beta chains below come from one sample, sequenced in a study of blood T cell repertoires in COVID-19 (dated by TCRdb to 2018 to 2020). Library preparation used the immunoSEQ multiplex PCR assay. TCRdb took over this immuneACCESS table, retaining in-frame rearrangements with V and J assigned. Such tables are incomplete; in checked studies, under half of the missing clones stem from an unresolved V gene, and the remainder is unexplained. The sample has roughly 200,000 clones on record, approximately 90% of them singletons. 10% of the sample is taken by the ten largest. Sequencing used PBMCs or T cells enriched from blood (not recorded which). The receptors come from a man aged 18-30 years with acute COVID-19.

Written as DNA, the CDR3 is TGCGCCAGCAGCCAACGTGGTCTAGCCATATCCTACAATGAGCAGTTCTTC. This sequence encodes CASSQRGLAISYNEQFF. The chain recombines TRBV4-1 with TRBJ2-1; D is possibly TRBD2 (5 bases). Trimming left V 2 bases short and J 1 base short, with 15 bases between. The CDR3 is 17 amino acids. Germline V gene sequence: CDR1 MGHRA, CDR2 YSYEKL.

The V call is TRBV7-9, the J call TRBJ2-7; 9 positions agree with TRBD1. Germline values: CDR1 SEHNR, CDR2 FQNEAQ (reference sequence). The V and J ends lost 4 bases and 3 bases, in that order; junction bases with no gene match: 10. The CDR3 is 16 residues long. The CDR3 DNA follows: TGTGCCAGCAGCTCTTCGGTAGGGACAGGGTTCTACGAGCAGTACTTC. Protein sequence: CASSSSVGTGFYEQYF.

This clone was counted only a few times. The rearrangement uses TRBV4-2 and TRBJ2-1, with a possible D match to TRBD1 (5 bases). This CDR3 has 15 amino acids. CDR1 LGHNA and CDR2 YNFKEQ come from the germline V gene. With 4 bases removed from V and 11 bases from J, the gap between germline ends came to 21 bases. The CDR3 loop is CASSPIPNRTKKQFF. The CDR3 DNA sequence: TGTGCCAGCAGCCCGATCCCTAACCGGACAAAGAAGCAGTTCTTC.

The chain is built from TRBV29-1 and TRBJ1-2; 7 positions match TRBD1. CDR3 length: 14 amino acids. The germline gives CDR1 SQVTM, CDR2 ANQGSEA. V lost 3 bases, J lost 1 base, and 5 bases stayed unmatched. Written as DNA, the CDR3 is TGCAGCGTTGATCAGGGGGTGATTAACTATGGCTACACCTTC. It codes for CSVDQGVINYGYTF. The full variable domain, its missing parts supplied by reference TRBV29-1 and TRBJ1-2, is SAVISQKPSRDICQRGTSLTIQCQVDSQVTMMFWYRQQPGQSLTLIATANQGSEATYESGFVIDKFPISRPNLTFSTLTVSNMSPEDSSIYLCSVDQGVINYGYTFGSGTRLTVV.

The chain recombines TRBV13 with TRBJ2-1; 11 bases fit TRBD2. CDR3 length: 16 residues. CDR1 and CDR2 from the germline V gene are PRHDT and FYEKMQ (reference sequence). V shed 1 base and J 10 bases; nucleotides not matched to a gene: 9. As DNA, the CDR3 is TGTGCCAGCAGCTTAGCTACTAGCGGGAGTACGGAAGAGCAGTTCTTC. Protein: CASSLATSGSTEEQFF.

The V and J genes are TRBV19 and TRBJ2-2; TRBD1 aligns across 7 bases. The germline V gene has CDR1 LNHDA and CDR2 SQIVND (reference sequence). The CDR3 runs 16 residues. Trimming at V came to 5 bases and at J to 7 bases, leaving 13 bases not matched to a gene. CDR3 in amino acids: CASSYVGQVKGGELFF. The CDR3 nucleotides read TGTGCCAGTAGTTACGTCGGACAGGTCAAAGGCGGGGAGCTGTTTTTT.

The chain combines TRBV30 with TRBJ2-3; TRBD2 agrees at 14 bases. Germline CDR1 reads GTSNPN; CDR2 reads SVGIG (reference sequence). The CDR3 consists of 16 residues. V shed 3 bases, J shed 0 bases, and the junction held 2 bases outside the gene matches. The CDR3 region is CAWRGLAGASTDTQYF. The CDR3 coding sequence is TGTGCCTGGAGGGGACTAGCGGGAGCAAGCACAGATACGCAGTATTTT.

This chain's CDR3 is CASSSGGEAFF. The CDR3 region has the DNA TGTGCCAGCAGCTCCGGGGGTGAAGCTTTCTTT. The gene calls are TRBV7-3 and TRBJ1-1; possibly TRBD1 for D (5 bases). The CDR3 sequence is 11 residues long. V was shortened by 4 bases and J by 7 bases, with 7 bases between the two germline ends. Germline V gene lookup returns CDR1 SGHTA and CDR2 FQGTGA.

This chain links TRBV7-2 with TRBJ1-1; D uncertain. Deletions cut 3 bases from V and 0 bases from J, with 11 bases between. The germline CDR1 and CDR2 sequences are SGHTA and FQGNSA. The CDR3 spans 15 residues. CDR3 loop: CASSFSKGLNTEAFF. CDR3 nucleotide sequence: TGTGCCAGCAGCTTTAGCAAAGGATTGAACACTGAAGCTTTCTTT.

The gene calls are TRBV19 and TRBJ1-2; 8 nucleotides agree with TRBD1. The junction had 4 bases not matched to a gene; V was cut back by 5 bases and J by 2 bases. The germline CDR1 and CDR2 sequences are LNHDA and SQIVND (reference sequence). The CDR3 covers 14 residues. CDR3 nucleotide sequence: TGTGCCAGTAGTCGGGACAGGCGAAACTATGGCTACACCTTC. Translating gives CASSRDRRNYGYTF.

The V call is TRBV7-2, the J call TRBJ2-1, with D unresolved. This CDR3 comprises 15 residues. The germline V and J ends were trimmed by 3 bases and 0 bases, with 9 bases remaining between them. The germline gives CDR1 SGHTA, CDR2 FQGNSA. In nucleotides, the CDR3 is TGTGCCAGCAGCTTCCACCCAGACTCCTACAATGAGCAGTTCTTC. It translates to CASSFHPDSYNEQFF.

CDR3 bases: TGTGCCAGCAGCCTCGGGGATGAGCAGTACTTC. This codes for CASSLGDEQYF. V usage is TRBV6-5 and J usage is TRBJ2-7; TRBD2 is a possible D gene (5 bases). There are 11 residues in the CDR3. Germline V CDR1 and CDR2: MNHEY, SVGAGI. The V end lost 6 bases, the J end lost 7 bases, and 10 bases lay between the germline ends.

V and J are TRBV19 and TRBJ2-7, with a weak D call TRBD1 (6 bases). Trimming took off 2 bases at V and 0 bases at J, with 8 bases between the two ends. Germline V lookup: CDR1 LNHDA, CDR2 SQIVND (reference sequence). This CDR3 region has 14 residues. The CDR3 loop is CASSISGASYEQYF. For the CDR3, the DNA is TGTGCCAGTAGTATATCAGGGGCCTCCTACGAGCAGTACTTC.

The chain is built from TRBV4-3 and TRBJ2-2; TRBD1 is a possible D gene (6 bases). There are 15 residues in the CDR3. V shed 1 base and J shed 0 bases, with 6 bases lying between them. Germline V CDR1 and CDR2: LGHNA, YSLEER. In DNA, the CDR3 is TGCGCCAGCAGCCAAGGGACAGCGAACACCGGGGAGCTGTTTTTT. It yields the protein CASSQGTANTGELFF.

CDR3 coding DNA: TGTGCCAGCAGTTCCGACATAGATCAGCCCCAGCATTTT. As protein: CASSSDIDQPQHF. The chain combines TRBV27 with TRBJ1-5; the D is unclear. Germline CDR1 reads MNHEY; CDR2 reads SMNVEV (reference sequence). CDR3 length: 13 residues. V lost 4 bases, J lost 5 bases, and 9 bases lay in between.

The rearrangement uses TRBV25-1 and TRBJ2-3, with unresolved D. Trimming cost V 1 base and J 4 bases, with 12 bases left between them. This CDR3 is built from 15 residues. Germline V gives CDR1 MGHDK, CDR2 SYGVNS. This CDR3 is CASSELFTAADTQYF. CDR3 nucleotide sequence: TGTGCCAGCAGTGAATTGTTTACGGCGGCAGATACGCAGTATTTT. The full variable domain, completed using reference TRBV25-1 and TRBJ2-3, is EADIYQTPRYLVIGTGKKITLECSQTMGHDKMYWYQQDPGMELHLIHYSYGVNSTEKGDLSSESTVSRIRTEHFPLTLESARPSHTSQYLCASSELFTAADTQYFGPGTRLTVL.

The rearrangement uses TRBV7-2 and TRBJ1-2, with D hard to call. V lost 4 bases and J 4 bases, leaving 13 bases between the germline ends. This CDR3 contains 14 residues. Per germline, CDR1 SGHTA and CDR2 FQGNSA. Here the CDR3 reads CASSSRDNPYGYTF. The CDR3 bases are TGTGCCAGCAGCTCGAGGGATAACCCCTATGGCTACACCTTC. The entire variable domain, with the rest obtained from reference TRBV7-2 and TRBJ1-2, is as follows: GAGVSQSPSNKVTEKGKDVELRCDPISGHTALYWYRQSLGQGLEFLIYFQGNSAPDKSGLPSDRFSAERTGGSVSTLTIQRTQQEDSAVYLCASSSRDNPYGYTFGSGTRLTVV.

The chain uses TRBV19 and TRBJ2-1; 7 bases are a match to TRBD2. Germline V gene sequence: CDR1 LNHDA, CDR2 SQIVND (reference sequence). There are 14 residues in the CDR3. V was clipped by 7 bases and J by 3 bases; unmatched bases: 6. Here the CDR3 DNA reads TGTGCCAGTACCCGGACTAGATACTACAATGAGCAGTTCTTC. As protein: CASTRTRYYNEQFF.

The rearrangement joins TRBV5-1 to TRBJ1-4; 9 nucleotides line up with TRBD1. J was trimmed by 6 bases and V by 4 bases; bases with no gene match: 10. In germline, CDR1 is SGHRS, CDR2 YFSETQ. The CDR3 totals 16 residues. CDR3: CASSTNPTGGHEKLFF. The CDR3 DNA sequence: TGCGCCAGCAGCACCAACCCCACAGGGGGCCATGAAAAACTGTTTTTT.

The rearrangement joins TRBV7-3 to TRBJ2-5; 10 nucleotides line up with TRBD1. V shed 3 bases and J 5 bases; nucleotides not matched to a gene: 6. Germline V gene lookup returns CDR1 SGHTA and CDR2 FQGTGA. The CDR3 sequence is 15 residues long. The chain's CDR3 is CASSLGTGVGETQYF. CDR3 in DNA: TGTGCCAGCAGCTTGGGGACAGGGGTGGGGGAGACCCAGTACTTC.

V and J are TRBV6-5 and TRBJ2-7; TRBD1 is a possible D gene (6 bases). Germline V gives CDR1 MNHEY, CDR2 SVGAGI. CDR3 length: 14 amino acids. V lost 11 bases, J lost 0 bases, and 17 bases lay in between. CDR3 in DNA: TGTGCCGCCAAGGGCAGGGGTGACTCCTACGAGCAGTACTTC. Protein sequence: CAAKGRGDSYEQYF.

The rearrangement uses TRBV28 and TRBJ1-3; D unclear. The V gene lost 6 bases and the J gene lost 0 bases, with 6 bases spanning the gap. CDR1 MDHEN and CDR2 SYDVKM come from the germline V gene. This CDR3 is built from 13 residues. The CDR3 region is CASRDFSGNTIYF. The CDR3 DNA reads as TGTGCCAGCAGAGACTTCTCTGGAAACACCATATATTTT. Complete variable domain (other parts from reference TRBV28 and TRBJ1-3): DVKVTQSSRYLVKRTGEKVFLECVQDMDHENMFWYRQDPGLGLRLIYFSYDVKMKEKGDIPEGYSVSREKKERFSLILESASTNQTSMYLCASRDFSGNTIYFGEGSWLTVV.

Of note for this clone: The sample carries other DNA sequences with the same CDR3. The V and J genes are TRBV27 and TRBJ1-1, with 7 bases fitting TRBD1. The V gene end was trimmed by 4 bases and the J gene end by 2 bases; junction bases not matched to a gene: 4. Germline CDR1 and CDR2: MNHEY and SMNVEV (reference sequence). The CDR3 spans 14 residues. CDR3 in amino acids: CASSSGTANTEAFF. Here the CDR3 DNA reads TGTGCCAGCAGTTCCGGGACAGCTAACACTGAAGCTTTCTTT.

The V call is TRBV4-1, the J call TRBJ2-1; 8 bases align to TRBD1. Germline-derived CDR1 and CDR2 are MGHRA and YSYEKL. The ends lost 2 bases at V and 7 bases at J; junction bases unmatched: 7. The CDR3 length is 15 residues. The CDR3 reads CASSQHIQGANEQFF. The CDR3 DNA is TGCGCCAGCAGCCAACATATCCAGGGGGCAAATGAGCAGTTCTTC.

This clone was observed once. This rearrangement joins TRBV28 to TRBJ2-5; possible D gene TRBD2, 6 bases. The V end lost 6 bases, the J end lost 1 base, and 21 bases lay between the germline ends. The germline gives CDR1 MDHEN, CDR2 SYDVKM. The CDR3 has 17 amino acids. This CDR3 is CASSPQHGGVIQETQYF. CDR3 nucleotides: TGTGCCAGCAGCCCACAGCACGGGGGAGTGATCCAAGAGACCCAGTACTTC.

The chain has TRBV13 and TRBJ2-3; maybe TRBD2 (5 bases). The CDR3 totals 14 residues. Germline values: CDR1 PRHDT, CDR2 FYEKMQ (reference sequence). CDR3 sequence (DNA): TGTGCGGGCGGCGGGTCCCGGCTTCCAGATACGCAGTATTTT. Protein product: CAGGGSRLPDTQYF.